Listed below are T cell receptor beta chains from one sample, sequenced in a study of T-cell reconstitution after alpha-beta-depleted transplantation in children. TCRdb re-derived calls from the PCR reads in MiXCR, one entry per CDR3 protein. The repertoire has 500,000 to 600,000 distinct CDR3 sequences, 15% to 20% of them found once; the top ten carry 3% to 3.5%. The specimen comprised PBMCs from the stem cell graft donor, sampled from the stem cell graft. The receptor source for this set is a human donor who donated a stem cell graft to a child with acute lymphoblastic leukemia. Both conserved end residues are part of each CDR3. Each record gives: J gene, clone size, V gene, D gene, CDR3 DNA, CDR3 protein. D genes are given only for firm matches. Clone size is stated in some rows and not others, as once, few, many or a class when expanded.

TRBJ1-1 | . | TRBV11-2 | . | TGTGCCAGCAGCCATACGGACAGCCGAGGCACTGAAGCTTTCTTT | CASSHTDSRGTEAFF
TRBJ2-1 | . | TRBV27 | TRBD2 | TGTGCCAGCAGTCCCCAAAGCCAAGCGGGAGGGCCCAGTGAGCAGTTCTTC | CASSPQSQAGGPSEQFF
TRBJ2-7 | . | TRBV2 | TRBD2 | TGTGCCAGCAGACGAGCGGGGAGCTACGAGCAGTACTTC | CASRRAGSYEQYF
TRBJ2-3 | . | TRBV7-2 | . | TGTGCCAGCAGCGGACAGCGGGACGCAGATACGCAGTATTTT | CASSGQRDADTQYF
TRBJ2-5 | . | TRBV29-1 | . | TGCAGCGTGGGGGATAGGGCCGTTGGGACCCAGTACTTC | CSVGDRAVGTQYF
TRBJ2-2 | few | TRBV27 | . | TGTGCCAGCAGTTCTTTACCCCCTGGGTACACCGGGGAGCTGTTTTTT | CASSSLPPGYTGELFF
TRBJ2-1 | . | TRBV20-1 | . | TGCAGTGCTAGTTCCCCGGGCAAAGGGGTCTACAATGAGCAGTTCTTC | CSASSPGKGVYNEQFF
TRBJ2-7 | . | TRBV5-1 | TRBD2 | TGCGCCAGCAGCTTGGAACTAGCGGGAGTGACCGAGCAGTACTTC | CASSLELAGVTEQYF
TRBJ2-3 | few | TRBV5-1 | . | TGCGCCAGCAGAGGAAACACAGATACGCAGTATTTT | CASRGNTDTQYF
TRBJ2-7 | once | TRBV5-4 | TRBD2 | TGTGCCAGCAGCCGACCAAGCGGGGGCCTTTCCTACGAGCAGTACTTC | CASSRPSGGLSYEQYF
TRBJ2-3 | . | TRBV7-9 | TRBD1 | TGTGCCAGCAGCCCAGACAGGGGGTACACAGATACGCAGTATTTT | CASSPDRGYTDTQYF
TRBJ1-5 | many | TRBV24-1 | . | TGTGCCACCAGTGAAGGGCATCAGCCCCAGCATTTT | CATSEGHQPQHF
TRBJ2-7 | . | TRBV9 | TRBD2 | TGTGCCAGCAGCAAGGGGGGACTAGTTGACTACGAGCAGTACTTC | CASSKGGLVDYEQYF
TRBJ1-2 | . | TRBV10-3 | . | TGTGCCATCAGTGACCGGGCAGGGCTGGACTATGGCTACACCTTC | CAISDRAGLDYGYTF
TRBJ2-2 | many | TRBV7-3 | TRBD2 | TGTGCCAGCAGCTTAACGGGGACTAGCGGGAGTACCGGGGAGCTGTTTTTT | CASSLTGTSGSTGELFF
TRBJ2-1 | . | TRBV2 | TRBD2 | TGTGCCAGCGGGACTAGCGGATACTCCTACAATGAGCAGTTCTTC | CASGTSGYSYNEQFF
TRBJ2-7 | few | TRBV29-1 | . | TGCAGCGTTGACGAAGTAGGGGAATCCTACGAGCAGTACTTC | CSVDEVGESYEQYF
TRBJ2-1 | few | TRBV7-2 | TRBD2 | TGTGCCAGCAGCTCAAAACTAGCGGTAGAGCAGTTCTTC | CASSSKLAVEQFF